Below, 32 T cell receptor beta chains from the same sample are listed, as sequenced in a study of identical twins. TCRdb independently ran MiXCR on the 5' RACE reads; one entry per CDR3 protein. The sample includes 200,000 to 300,000 distinct CDR3 sequences, 10% of them seen just once. Material: memory T cells sorted from blood. The origin of the receptors is a man over 45 in good health.

The chain links TRBV7-9 to TRBJ2-1; 9 bases are a match to TRBD1. CDR3 length: 15 residues. Germline V CDR1 and CDR2: SEHNR, FQNEAQ (reference sequence). The V gene end was trimmed by 5 bases and the J gene end by 0 bases; junction bases not matched to a gene: 2. The CDR3 region has the DNA TGTGCCAGCAGCGCGACAGGGGGCTCCTACAATGAGCAGTTCTTC. Protein sequence: CASSATGGSYNEQFF.

In its sample, this clonotype was seen many times. The rearrangement joins TRBV7-2 to TRBJ2-1, with TRBD1 matching 7 bases. The trim removed 4 bases at V and 7 bases at J, leaving 4 bases unmatched. CDR1 and CDR2 from the germline V gene are SGHTA and FQGNSA. The CDR3 runs 13 residues. CDR3 residues: CASSSTGVNEQFF. The CDR3 DNA follows: TGTGCCAGCAGCTCTACAGGGGTGAATGAGCAGTTCTTC.

This clonotype was observed at least ten times. This chain uses TRBV10-3 with TRBJ2-7; weak D call: TRBD2 (6 bases). The CDR3 has 13 amino acids. V lost 4 bases and J lost 3, with 10 bases in between. The germline V gene encodes CDR1 ENHRY and CDR2 SYGVKD. CDR3 sequence (DNA): TGTGCCATCAGTGTTATGGGAGGCTACGAGCAGTACTTC. Amino acids: CAISVMGGYEQYF.

The chain's CDR3 is CASSTDRGLSYEQYF. Here the CDR3 DNA reads TGTGCCAGTAGTACGGACAGGGGGCTGTCCTACGAGCAGTACTTC. J is TRBJ2-7 and V is TRBV19; 11 positions match TRBD1. The CDR3 contains 15 residues. CDR1 is LNHDA, CDR2 SQIVND, per germline (reference sequence). The ends lost 4 bases at V and 1 base at J; junction bases unmatched: 3.

The chain combines TRBV7-2 with TRBJ2-3, with a tentative D call TRBD1 (8 bases). Germline lookup yields CDR1 SGHTA and CDR2 FQGNSA. This CDR3 region has 17 residues. V shed 0 bases and J shed 1 base, with 14 bases lying between them. As DNA, the CDR3 is TGTGCCAGCAGCTTAGCCAGGGGGCTAGCGGGCACAGATACGCAGTATTTT. It translates to CASSLARGLAGTDTQYF.

Ten or more counts support this clonotype. The V and J genes are TRBV3-1 and TRBJ2-5, with 12 bases identical to TRBD2. Germline V gives CDR1 LGHDT, CDR2 YNNKEL (reference sequence). The CDR3 extends over 18 amino acids. The J segment lost 2 bases and the V segment lost 0 bases, leaving 7 bases of the junction unmatched. CDR3 DNA: TGTGCCAGCAGCCAAGATGCGTATCTAGCGGGGGGGCAAGAGACCCAGTACTTC. Its protein is CASSQDAYLAGGQETQYF.

This clonotype was observed a few times. The chain is built from TRBV7-8 and TRBJ1-6; no definite D call. The CDR3 is 16 amino acids. Per germline, CDR1 SGHVS and CDR2 FQNEAQ. The V end lost 8 bases, the J end lost 1 base, and 15 bases lay between the germline ends. The CDR3 loop reads CASRQYMRSYNSPLHF. DNA of the CDR3: TGTGCCAGCCGGCAGTACATGAGGTCCTATAATTCACCCCTCCACTTT.

On this clonotype itself: At one of its ends the junction is not consistent with the germline gene, which may arise from a read error. This chain links TRBV7-7 with TRBJ2-1, with 11 bases identical to TRBD2. The CDR3 is 15 amino acids. Germline values: CDR1 SSHAT, CDR2 FNYEAQ (reference sequence). In DNA form, the CDR3 reads TGTGCTAGCAGCACCGGGACTAGCGGAGCCAATGAGCAGTTCTTC. Translated: CASSTGTSGANEQFF.

This clonotype occurred many times. DNA of the CDR3: TGTGCCACCAGTGATCGGGAAGGACAGGGCAGCGAGCAGTACTTC. Translation: CATSDREGQGSEQYF. The chain joins TRBV24-1 to TRBJ2-7, with 8 bases identical to TRBD1. The CDR3 is 15 residues long. The germline V gene encodes CDR1 KGHDR and CDR2 SFDVKD. After removal of 3 bases from V and 6 bases from J, the junction contained 9 bases not matched to a gene.

This chain joins TRBV10-2 and TRBJ2-7, with no clear D. This CDR3 is built from 14 residues. V dropped 2 bases and J dropped 0 bases, with 8 bases sitting between them. The germline gives CDR1 WSHSY, CDR2 SAAADI. The CDR3 bases are TGCGCCAGCAGTGAGAGGCGGAGCTCCTACGAGCAGTACTTC. As protein: CASSERRSSYEQYF.

As for this clonotype: A much larger clone sits a single nucleotide away, making a read error possible. V gene TRBV5-1 combines with J gene TRBJ2-6, with no clear D. Trimming shortened V by 6 bases and J by 4 bases, and 11 bases separated the two germline ends. This CDR3 spans 14 amino acids. CDR1 and CDR2 from the germline V gene are SGHRS and YFSETQ. The CDR3 is CASNPANGANVLTF. Written as DNA, the CDR3 is TGCGCCAGCAACCCGGCGAACGGGGCCAACGTCCTGACTTTC.

At least ten counts were recorded for this clonotype. The V gene is TRBV29-1, the J gene TRBJ2-3; 7 bases are shared with TRBD2. The CDR3 contains 15 residues. From germline, CDR1 is SQVTM and CDR2 ANQGSEA. With V trimmed by 4 bases and J by 3 bases, 10 bases remained unmatched. The DNA of the CDR3 is TGCAGCGTTGGGGGGGGAGGGGTATTTACAGATACGCAGTATTTT. Amino acid sequence: CSVGGGGVFTDTQYF.

This clonotype was detected many times. The chain recombines TRBV27 with TRBJ1-1; D might be TRBD1 (5 bases). The V and J ends lost 6 bases and 1 base respectively, with 18 bases between them. The CDR3 length is 16 residues. Germline CDR1 and CDR2: MNHEY and SMNVEV (reference sequence). The CDR3 here is CASSLTGTEKNTEAFF. CDR3 DNA: TGTGCCAGCAGCTTAACCGGGACGGAGAAGAACACTGAAGCTTTCTTT.

This clonotype was picked up a small number of times. The genes are TRBV20-1 and TRBJ2-3; D may be TRBD1 (6 bases). V was clipped by 2 bases and J by 0 bases, with 24 bases between them. Germline assignment: CDR1 DFQATT and CDR2 SNEGSKA (reference sequence). There are 19 residues in the CDR3. The CDR3 spells CSARRLPDSSFSSTDTQYF. The DNA for the CDR3 is TGCAGTGCTAGACGCCTCCCGGACAGTTCCTTCTCTAGCACAGATACGCAGTATTTT.

To note about this clonotype: A much larger clonotype is one base distant, so this may be a read error. The chain carries TRBV27 and TRBJ1-4; 7 bases line up with TRBD1. The CDR3 length is 13 residues. The germline gives CDR1 MNHEY, CDR2 SMNVEV (reference sequence). V dropped 11 bases and J dropped 5; count of bases not matched to a gene: 8. CDR3 coding DNA: TGTGCCGGCAAACAACAGGGGAATGAAAAACTGTTTTTT. Translated: CAGKQQGNEKLFF.

This clonotype was counted many times. The J gene is TRBJ2-5, the V gene TRBV29-1, with D tentatively TRBD1 or TRBD2 (6 bases each). The CDR3 totals 13 residues. In germline, CDR1 is SQVTM, CDR2 ANQGSEA. V was cut by 7 bases and J by 5 bases, with 17 bases left in between. CDR3 region: CSGHGGQVETQYF. CDR3 coding DNA: TGCAGCGGTCATGGGGGGCAGGTGGAGACCCAGTACTTC.

This clonotype appeared many times. The V call is TRBV9, the J call TRBJ1-2; D ambiguous. Between the trimmed V and J ends, which lost 0 bases and 5 bases, there was a span of 8 bases. This CDR3 contains 13 residues. Per germline, CDR1 SGDLS and CDR2 YYNGEE. The CDR3 DNA follows: TGTGCCAGCAGCGTAGGTAGCAGTTATGGCTACACCTTC. Its protein is CASSVGSSYGYTF.

The table lists this clonotype with many counts. The V and J genes are TRBV12-3 or TRBV12-4 and TRBJ1-6, with 9 bases that match TRBD1. Trimming took 5 bases from V and 7 from J; bases not matched to a gene: 9. This CDR3 region has 16 residues. DNA of the CDR3: TGTGCCAGCAGTAAAGGACAGGGGTTGGGGAATTCACCCCTCCACTTT. It specifies CASSKGQGLGNSPLHF.

In the case of this clonotype: This may come from a read error, since a much larger clone is one base off. V is TRBV3-1 and J is TRBJ2-5; 7 nucleotides line up with TRBD1. Looked up from germline, CDR1 is LGHDT and CDR2 is YNNKEL (reference sequence). Trimming at V came to 6 bases and at J to 8 bases, leaving 9 bases not matched to a gene. This CDR3 region has 13 residues. Written as DNA, the CDR3 is TGTGCCAGCAGTCGGGACAGCTTGTCCACCCAGTACTTC. Amino acids: CASSRDSLSTQYF.

This clonotype was detected only a few times. The chain combines TRBV4-1 with TRBJ2-7; 7 bases are a match to TRBD2. Germline V gene data show CDR1 as MGHRA and CDR2 as YSYEKL. Trimming took 1 base from V and 0 from J; bases not matched to a gene: 6. This CDR3 spans 16 amino acids. CDR3 bases: TGCGCCAGCAGCCAAGGTCTCGGGGGGAGCTCCTACGAGCAGTACTTC. It translates to CASSQGLGGSSYEQYF.

This clonotype was counted many times. V and J are TRBV20-1 and TRBJ2-5, with D perhaps matching TRBD2 (5 bases). The V and J ends lost 3 bases and 5 bases respectively, with 13 bases between them. CDR1 is DFQATT and CDR2 is SNEGSKA in the germline V gene (reference sequence). The CDR3 totals 13 residues. CDR3 loop: CSASRGHGETQYF. Written as DNA, the CDR3 is TGCAGTGCTAGTCGGGGTCACGGGGAGACCCAGTACTTC.

This clonotype was counted only a few times. This chain uses TRBV5-4 with TRBJ2-1; tentative D call: TRBD2 (6 bases). V was pared by 4 bases and J by 5 bases, with 10 bases between. The CDR3 covers 13 residues. Per germline, CDR1 SGHNT and CDR2 YYREEE (reference sequence). Written as DNA, the CDR3 is TGTGCCAGCAGCGCGGGGACCAACAATGAGCAGTTCTTC. Amino acid sequence: CASSAGTNNEQFF.

The genes are TRBV4-3 and TRBJ1-4; the match to TRBD1 covers 7 bases. The germline V gene has CDR1 LGHNA and CDR2 YSLEER. CDR3 length: 17 residues. The J segment lost 3 bases and the V segment lost 3 bases, leaving 10 bases of the junction unmatched. CDR3 region: CASSQNRGVRANEKLFF. The CDR3 nucleotides are TGCGCCAGCAGCCAGAACAGGGGCGTTAGGGCTAATGAAAAACTGTTTTTT.

This clonotype was counted many times. The rearrangement joins TRBV18 to TRBJ2-1; D unclear. CDR3 size: 13 residues. Germline-derived CDR1 and CDR2 are KGHSH and LQKENI. Trimming removed 0 bases from V and 3 bases from J, with 3 bases in between. The DNA for the CDR3 is TGTGCCAGCTCACCACCGAACTACAATGAGCAGTTCTTC. Its protein product is CASSPPNYNEQFF.

This clonotype was detected a few times. The gene calls are TRBV6-6 and TRBJ2-4; D gene unclear. V lost 4 bases to trimming and J lost 0 bases, with 4 bases between them. Germline CDR1 reads MNHNY; CDR2 reads SVGAGI (reference sequence). The CDR3 loop spans 13 amino acids. The CDR3 nucleotides are TGTGCCAGCAGTTTAGGAGCCAAAAACATTCAGTACTTC. It yields the protein CASSLGAKNIQYF.

As regards this clonotype: One end of the junction is discordant with germline, which a read error may explain. This chain connects TRBV6-4 to TRBJ1-5; weak D call: TRBD1 (6 bases). The CDR3 covers 14 residues. Looked up from germline, CDR1 is MRHNA and CDR2 is SNTAGT. The CDR3 nucleotides are TGTGCCAGCAGTGACAAGGGGGTGAATCAGCCCCAGCAATTT. This codes for CASSDKGVNQPQQF.

Ten or more counts support this clonotype. V usage is TRBV5-1 and J usage is TRBJ2-1; D may correspond to TRBD1 or TRBD2 (5 bases each). The CDR3 length is 15 residues. Germline loops: CDR1 SGHRS, CDR2 YFSETQ. Trimming stripped 1 base from V and 1 base from J, with 9 bases between. This CDR3 is CASSLMGDSYNEQFF. The CDR3 coding sequence is TGCGCCAGCAGCTTGATGGGGGATTCCTACAATGAGCAGTTCTTC.

This clonotype was detected ten times or more. The CDR3 loop reads CASSPATGGSYGYTF. The DNA for the CDR3 is TGTGCCAGCAGTCCTGCGACAGGGGGATCGTATGGCTACACCTTC. The chain recombines TRBV27 with TRBJ1-2; 9 bases agree with TRBD1. Losses at the gene ends were 5 bases for V and 5 bases for J; bases not matched to a gene: 9. The V gene's germline CDR1 is MNHEY and CDR2 SMNVEV (reference sequence). The CDR3 runs to 15 residues.

The chain has TRBV12-3 or TRBV12-4 and TRBJ2-1; D perhaps matches TRBD2 (6 bases). This CDR3 region has 16 residues. V was cut by 5 bases and J by 7 bases, with 21 bases left in between. The CDR3 is CASSPRLGEARNEQFF. As DNA, the CDR3 is TGTGCCAGCAGTCCCCGACTAGGCGAGGCGCGAAATGAGCAGTTCTTC.

This clonotype was seen only a few times. The chain joins TRBV5-1 to TRBJ2-7; 8 bases line up with TRBD1. Germline V CDR1 and CDR2: SGHRS, YFSETQ. The CDR3 spans 18 residues. V gave up 1 base and J gave up 4 bases; unmatched junction bases: 16. Written as DNA, the CDR3 is TGCGCCAGCAGCTTGAATCAGCGCGGGACAGGCGGACTGTACGAGCAGTACTTC. Encoded protein: CASSLNQRGTGGLYEQYF.

This clonotype was detected only a few times. CDR3 amino acids: CASSLMVIATAAFF. CDR3 DNA sequence: TGTGCCAGCAGCTTAATGGTTATAGCAACGGCGGCTTTCTTT. V and J are TRBV7-9 and TRBJ1-1; D is unclear. The CDR3 runs 14 residues. Trimming shortened V by 2 bases and J by 11 bases, and 18 bases separated the two germline ends. CDR1 and CDR2 (germline): SEHNR, FQNEAQ (reference sequence).

This clonotype has a handful of counts. The chain carries TRBV5-1 and TRBJ2-7; 14 bases agree with TRBD2. Germline V gene sequence: CDR1 SGHRS, CDR2 YFSETQ. J was trimmed by 3 bases and V by 0 bases; bases with no gene match: 8. The CDR3 is 18 amino acids. For the CDR3, the DNA is TGCGCCAGCAGCTTGGGGCTTGGGACTAGCGGGAGTATCTACGAGCAGTACTTC. This translates into CASSLGLGTSGSIYEQYF.